These 24 T cell receptor beta chains originate from one sample sequenced in a study of blood T cell repertoires in COVID-19. The method was immunoSEQ multiplex PCR; TCRdb's version includes in-frame clones alone and lacks a portion of them. The top ten hold more than 9% of the sample, which has 50,000 to 55,000 clones, 82% seen once. Sequenced sample: peripheral blood. The receptors were gathered from a man at least 80 years old with COVID-19, enrolled during active disease.

The gene calls are TRBV9 and TRBJ1-3; a possible D gene is TRBD1 (5 bases). The V gene lost 2 bases and the J gene lost 1 base, with 10 bases spanning the gap. The CDR3 is 15 residues long. In germline, CDR1 is SGDLS, CDR2 YYNGEE. The CDR3 loop reads CASSVGGDSGNTIYF. The CDR3 nucleotides are TGTGCCAGCAGCGTCGGGGGGGATTCTGGAAACACCATATATTTT.

This clone was observed a handful of times. The chain is built from TRBV28 and TRBJ1-4; 9 bases line up with TRBD1. From germline, CDR1 is MDHEN and CDR2 SYDVKM. The CDR3 consists of 15 residues. V gave up 4 bases and J gave up 6 bases; unmatched junction bases: 6. Here the CDR3 DNA reads TGTGCCAGCAGTTCCCCGGGACAGGGACATGAAAAACTGTTTTTT. Its translation is CASSSPGQGHEKLFF.

The rearrangement joins TRBV5-4 to TRBJ2-1, with a tentative D call TRBD2 (5 bases). Germline CDR1 SGHNT, CDR2 YYREEE (reference sequence). There are 15 residues in the CDR3. The V end was cut by 0 bases, the J end by 1 base, with 8 bases between. CDR3 sequence: CASSLGRWSYNEQFF. The CDR3 DNA reads TGTGCCAGCAGCTTGGGGAGGTGGTCCTACAATGAGCAGTTCTTC.

The chain carries TRBV7-8 and TRBJ1-2; TRBD1 matches 10 bases. This CDR3 has 14 residues. Per the germline V gene, CDR1 is SGHVS and CDR2 is FQNEAQ. V dropped 1 base and J dropped 6; count of bases not matched to a gene: 2. The CDR3 protein is CASSLVGTGDGYTF. DNA for the CDR3: TGTGCCAGCAGCTTAGTTGGGACAGGGGATGGCTACACCTTC.

This clone appeared once. The junction shows a germline mismatch at one end, possibly a read error. The chain uses TRBV6-1 and TRBJ2-3; D is undetermined. Germline V lookup: CDR1 MNHNS, CDR2 SASEGT. CDR3 length: 14 amino acids. For the CDR3, the DNA is TGTGCCAGCAGGGAAGCAGGAGACACAGATACGCAGTATTTT. It encodes CASREAGDTDTQYF.

The rearrangement joins TRBV5-1 to TRBJ2-2; possible D gene TRBD2, 5 bases. The CDR3 consists of 15 residues. Trimming pared 0 bases from V and 7 bases from J, leaving 13 bases between. Germline V gives CDR1 SGHRS, CDR2 YFSETQ. CDR3 DNA sequence: TGCGCCAGCAGCTTGGTGGGGAGTGTCAGCGGGGAGCTGTTTTTT. This translates into CASSLVGSVSGELFF.

J is TRBJ2-3 and V is TRBV3-1 (or the pseudogene TRBV3-2), with 12 bases aligning to TRBD2. V was pared by 4 bases and J by 3 bases, with 17 bases of the junction left unmatched. There are 20 residues in the CDR3. Looked up from germline, CDR1 is LGHDT and CDR2 is YNNKEL (reference sequence). CDR3 amino acids: CASSPIAPSGGALRTDTQYF. The CDR3 DNA is TGTGCCAGCAGCCCTATCGCCCCTAGCGGGGGGGCCCTTAGGACAGATACGCAGTATTTT.

Here the CDR3 DNA reads TGTGCCAGCTCACCCAATGGCAGGGGGGAAAACATTCAGTACTTC. Translating gives CASSPNGRGENIQYF. This chain connects TRBV18 to TRBJ2-4; D possibly corresponds to TRBD1 (7 bases). From germline, CDR1 is KGHSH and CDR2 LQKENI. This CDR3 spans 15 amino acids. The V end was cut by 3 bases, the J end by 5 bases, with 14 bases between.

This clone appeared a few times. V gene TRBV10-2 combines with J gene TRBJ1-4; a possible D gene is TRBD1 (5 bases). The CDR3 is 15 amino acids. Trimming removed 2 bases at V and 0 bases at J, with 7 bases between. Germline loops: CDR1 WSHSY, CDR2 SAAADI. The CDR3 coding sequence is TGCGCCAGCAGTGAGGGGGCCGCAACTAATGAAAAACTGTTTTTT. This gives the protein CASSEGAATNEKLFF.

The chain employs TRBV11-3 and TRBJ1-1; D is undetermined. Germline V lookup: CDR1 SGHNT, CDR2 YENEEA. The CDR3 has 12 residues. Trimming left V 8 bases short and J 0 bases short, with 7 bases between. This CDR3 reads CASGQLNTEAFF. The CDR3 DNA follows: TGTGCCAGCGGCCAGTTGAACACTGAAGCTTTCTTT. The full variable domain, with the rest looked up from reference TRBV11-3 and TRBJ1-1, is EAGVVQSPRYKIIEKKQPVAFWCNPISGHNTLYWYLQNLGQGPELLIRYENEEAVDDSQLPKDRFSAERLKGVDSTLKIQPAELGDSAVYLCASGQLNTEAFFGQGTRLTVV.

The chain joins TRBV9 to TRBJ2-5, with 10 bases identical to TRBD1. CDR3 length: 14 amino acids. Per the germline V gene, CDR1 is SGDLS and CDR2 is YYNGEE. The V segment lost 3 bases and the J segment 5 bases; nucleotides outside the gene matches: 4. The CDR3 region is CASSGDRGMETQYF. Here the CDR3 DNA reads TGTGCCAGCAGCGGGGACAGGGGAATGGAGACCCAGTACTTC.

The CDR3 DNA reads TGTGCCAGCAGCCAAGGATTTACGGCCGGGTATGGCTACACCTTC. This sequence encodes CASSQGFTAGYGYTF. V is TRBV3-1 (or the pseudogene TRBV3-2) and J is TRBJ1-2; D unresolved. Trimming took 1 base from V and 5 from J, leaving 14 bases between them. The germline CDR1 and CDR2 sequences are LGHDT and YNNKEL (reference sequence). The CDR3 is made up of 15 amino acids.

The chain links TRBV10-3 to TRBJ2-1, with TRBD2 matching 10 bases. The CDR3 loop spans 13 amino acids. Germline V gene sequence: CDR1 ENHRY, CDR2 SYGVKD. V shed 10 bases, J shed 9 bases, and the junction held 9 bases outside the gene matches. CDR3 DNA sequence: TGTGCCACCAGCGGGAGGGCCGAGGGTGAGCAGTTCTTC. This sequence encodes CATSGRAEGEQFF.

V gene TRBV12-3 or TRBV12-4 combines with J gene TRBJ2-1, with D hard to call. The CDR3 is made up of 11 amino acids. V was shortened by 4 bases and J by 4 bases, with 2 bases between the two germline ends. The CDR3 sequence is CASSSYNEQFF. The CDR3 DNA sequence: TGTGCCAGCAGTTCTTACAATGAGCAGTTCTTC.

The chain employs TRBV9 and TRBJ1-2; TRBD1 aligns across 8 bases. CDR3 length: 15 amino acids. Trimming at V came to 0 bases and at J to 6 bases, leaving 7 bases not matched to a gene. CDR1 and CDR2 (germline): SGDLS, YYNGEE. In nucleotides, the CDR3 is TGTGCCAGCAGCGTAGCTTTCGGACAGGGACATGGCTACACCTTC. This translates into CASSVAFGQGHGYTF.

The chain is built from TRBV24-1 and TRBJ2-5, with 8 bases identical to TRBD2. The V segment lost 7 bases and the J segment 3 bases; nucleotides outside the gene matches: 3. Germline assignment: CDR1 KGHDR and CDR2 SFDVKD. CDR3 size: 13 residues. The CDR3 region is CATRSAGEETQYF. CDR3 in DNA: TGTGCCACCAGGTCAGCGGGGGAAGAGACCCAGTACTTC.

The J gene is TRBJ2-1, the V gene TRBV28, with TRBD2 identical over 7 bases. Germline loops: CDR1 MDHEN, CDR2 SYDVKM. This CDR3 region has 15 residues. The V gene end was trimmed by 3 bases and the J gene end by 7 bases; junction bases not matched to a gene: 9. The CDR3 DNA reads TGTGCCAGCAGTTTGTGGGCGGGGGAAGGAAATGAGCAGTTCTTC. Protein sequence: CASSLWAGEGNEQFF. The full variable domain, in which reference TRBV28 and TRBJ2-1 provide the parts outside the CDR3, is DVKVTQSSRYLVKRTGEKVFLECVQDMDHENMFWYRQDPGLGLRLIYFSYDVKMKEKGDIPEGYSVSREKKERFSLILESASTNQTSMYLCASSLWAGEGNEQFFGPGTRLTVL.

The chain recombines TRBV27 with TRBJ2-1, with 7 positions matching TRBD2. CDR1 and CDR2 from the germline V gene are MNHEY and SMNVEV (reference sequence). The CDR3 spans 16 residues. J lost 6 bases, V lost 2 bases, and 10 bases had no gene match. The CDR3 is CASSLGRGPWGNEQFF. CDR3 DNA: TGTGCCAGCAGTTTAGGGAGGGGACCGTGGGGCAATGAGCAGTTCTTC.

This clone was observed a few times. The rearrangement links TRBV5-1 to TRBJ1-1, with unresolved D. Germline V gene data show CDR1 as SGHRS and CDR2 as YFSETQ. Deletions cut 0 bases from V and 6 bases from J, with 3 bases between. The CDR3 runs to 11 residues. The CDR3 DNA reads as TGCGCCAGCAGCTTGGGGCCTGAAGCTTTCTTT. Its protein product is CASSLGPEAFF.

The chain combines TRBV30 with TRBJ1-1, with a weak D call TRBD1 (6 bases). The CDR3 runs to 14 residues. V was clipped by 1 base and J by 4 bases, with 13 bases between them. The germline CDR1 and CDR2 sequences are GTSNPN and SVGIG (reference sequence). The CDR3 DNA reads TGTGCCTGGAGTGCCAGGGGTGGTGGCACTGAAGCTTTCTTT. Translation gives CAWSARGGGTEAFF.

CDR3 in amino acids: CASSARGHEETQYF. The CDR3 nucleotides read TGTGCCAGCAGCGCGAGGGGACACGAAGAGACCCAGTACTTC. The chain recombines TRBV9 with TRBJ2-5; tentative D call: TRBD1 (6 bases). The CDR3 extends over 14 amino acids. The germline V gene encodes CDR1 SGDLS and CDR2 YYNGEE. Trimming took 3 bases from V and 3 from J, leaving 12 bases between them.

This chain connects TRBV5-1 to TRBJ1-4; D is undetermined. V was clipped by 2 bases and J by 5 bases, with 7 bases between them. CDR1 and CDR2 (germline): SGHRS, YFSETQ. This CDR3 has 13 residues. The DNA for the CDR3 is TGCGCCAGCAGCTTATCTGCGAATGAAAAACTGTTTTTT. This gives the protein CASSLSANEKLFF. Combining the CDR3 with reference TRBV5-1 and TRBJ1-4 gives the whole variable domain KAGVTQTPRYLIKTRGQQVTLSCSPISGHRSVSWYQQTPGQGLQFLFEYFSETQRNKGNFPGRFSGRQFSNSRSEMNVSTLELGDSALYLCASSLSANEKLFFGSGTQLSVL.

V gene TRBV7-8 combines with J gene TRBJ2-7, with a tentative D call TRBD1 (6 bases). There are 14 residues in the CDR3. CDR1 is SGHVS, CDR2 FQNEAQ, per germline. V was cut by 5 bases and J by 1 base, with 12 bases left in between. CDR3 DNA: TGTGCCAGCAGCAGGGACATCTGGTCCTACGAGCAGTACTTC. This gives the protein CASSRDIWSYEQYF.

The rearrangement joins TRBV19 to TRBJ2-2; 8 bases are a match to TRBD1. In germline, CDR1 is LNHDA, CDR2 SQIVND (reference sequence). This CDR3 is 17 amino acids long. V gave up 4 bases and J gave up 5 bases; unmatched junction bases: 12. The CDR3 DNA reads as TGTGCCAGTAGTACGGCCCGACAGGGGAAGTGGACCGGGGAGCTGTTTTTT. Amino acid sequence: CASSTARQGKWTGELFF.